The rows below give T cell receptor beta chains drawn from one sample of a study of blood T cell repertoires in COVID-19. TCRdb's copy holds only in-frame clones and misses some; the assay was immunoSEQ multiplex PCR. The sample shows approximately 430,000 clones, 86% of them seen only once. Sequencing was carried out using peripheral blood. Every receptor here comes from a woman between 25 and 40 years old with active or convalescent COVID-19. CDR3s include the opening cysteine and the closing phenylalanine or tryptophan. Each record gives: V gene, J gene, D gene, clone size, CDR3 protein, CDR3 DNA. D genes are given only for firm matches. Clone size is given for some rows only: seen once, a few or many times, or a class if the clone is expanded.

TRBV14	TRBJ1-2	TRBD1	-	CASRRGQEYGYTF	TGTGCCAGCAGGAGGGGGCAGGAGTATGGCTACACCTTC
TRBV25-1	TRBJ1-1	-	-	CASSGTIRENTEAFF	TGTGCCAGCAGTGGAACGATCAGGGAAAACACTGAAGCTTTCTTT
TRBV7-9	TRBJ2-3	TRBD1	once	CASSPDRGRRIGADTQYF	TGTGCCAGCAGCCCGGACAGGGGGCGCCGTATTGGTGCAGATACGCAGTATTTT
TRBV6-5	TRBJ1-2	-	once	CASSFFRTANYGYTF	TGTGCCAGCAGTTTCTTCCGGACAGCGAACTATGGCTACACCTTC
TRBV24-1	TRBJ1-2	TRBD1	-	CATSDGTVNYGYTF	TGTGCCACCAGTGATGGGACAGTCAACTATGGCTACACCTTC
TRBV5-6	TRBJ1-3	TRBD1	-	CASSLRGTGRNTIYF	TGTGCCAGCAGCTTGCGTGGGACAGGACGAAACACCATATATTTT
TRBV27	TRBJ2-5	TRBD2	-	CASSLAGGDETQYF	TGTGCCAGCAGTCTAGCGGGGGGCGACGAGACCCAGTACTTC
TRBV4-1	TRBJ2-3	-	-	CASSQGGGERRHLF	TGCGCCAGCAGCCAAGGAGGGGGGGAGCGGAGGCACCTATTT
TRBV5-4	TRBJ2-1	-	-	CASSLVGVDEQFF	TGTGCCAGCAGCTTAGTGGGAGTTGATGAGCAGTTCTTC
TRBV19	TRBJ1-1	TRBD1	-	CASSTPLKGAKGTEAFF	TGTGCCAGTAGTACGCCTTTAAAGGGGGCCAAGGGCACTGAAGCTTTCTTT
TRBV5-4	TRBJ1-2	-	-	CASSPAGSHYGYTF	TGTGCCAGCAGCCCGGCGGGGTCTCACTATGGCTACACCTTC
TRBV20-1	TRBJ2-7	-	-	CSASPGDEQYF	TGCAGTGCCTCCCCGGGGGACGAGCAGTACTTC
TRBV19	TRBJ2-2	TRBD2	-	CASSIALAGGTGELFF	TGTGCCAGTAGTATTGCTTTAGCGGGCGGCACCGGGGAGCTGTTTTTT
TRBV6-1	TRBJ2-6	-	-	CASSEGTFSSGANVLTF	TGTGCCAGCAGTGAGGGGACATTCAGCTCTGGGGCCAACGTCCTGACTTTC
TRBV20-1	TRBJ1-1	-	-	CSALEYEAFF	TGCAGTGCCCTAGAGTATGAAGCTTTCTTT
TRBV19	TRBJ1-5	-	once	CASSINQGGQPQHF	TGTGCCAGTAGTATCAATCAGGGTGGTCAGCCCCAGCATTTT
TRBV27	TRBJ2-7	TRBD1	-	CASSSFGQGAEQYF	TGTGCCAGCAGCTCTTTTGGACAGGGTGCCGAGCAGTACTTC
TRBV7-9	TRBJ2-2	-	-	CASSLGLNTGELFF	TGTGCCAGCAGCTTGGGCCTGAACACCGGGGAGCTGTTTTTT
TRBV19	TRBJ1-1	-	once	CASSSGALRGTEAFF	TGTGCCAGTAGCTCAGGGGCGCTCCGGGGTACTGAAGCTTTCTTT
TRBV2	TRBJ2-5	-	few	CASGGTRITQETQYF	TGTGCCAGCGGCGGGACTCGGATTACCCAAGAGACCCAGTACTTC
TRBV5-1	TRBJ2-5	TRBD2	-	CASSSPGTSTETQYF	TGCGCCAGCAGCTCCCCCGGGACTAGCACAGAGACCCAGTACTTC
TRBV5-1	TRBJ1-4	-	few	CASSLAGSNEKLFF	TGCGCCAGCAGCTTGGCTGGGAGTAATGAAAAACTGTTTTTT
TRBV12-3/TRBV12-4	TRBJ1-5	-	-	CASSLTESQPQHF	TGTGCCAGCAGTCTCACGGAGAGTCAGCCCCAGCATTTT
TRBV4-1	TRBJ2-4	-	-	CASSPDRLENIQYF	TGCGCCAGCAGCCCAGACCGTCTAGAGAACATTCAGTACTTC
TRBV18	TRBJ1-1	TRBD1	-	CASSPSRDRNTEAFF	TGTGCCAGCTCACCGAGTAGGGACAGGAACACTGAAGCTTTCTTT
TRBV5-1	TRBJ2-3	TRBD2	-	CASSVGVAGGRTDTQYF	TGCGCCAGCAGCGTCGGCGTAGCGGGGGGTCGCACAGATACGCAGTATTTT
TRBV5-6	TRBJ2-3	TRBD2	-	CASSLSGVRGDTQYF	TGTGCCAGCAGCTTGAGCGGGGTGCGCGGAGATACGCAGTATTTT
TRBV30	TRBJ1-1	-	-	CAWSTGSRLSTEAFF	TGTGCCTGGAGTACAGGGTCCAGGCTTAGCACTGAAGCTTTCTTT
TRBV6-5	TRBJ1-1	-	-	CASSYPGIPEAFF	TGTGCCAGCAGTTACCCCGGGATTCCTGAAGCTTTCTTT